The clone carrying this TCR beta chain was seen a few times. These data are taken from a study of human T cells and chemical hapten exposure. Study summary: Diphenylcyclopropenone was administered weekly to the scalp of patients throughout the approximately 25-week study.

Time point denoted: pre-sensitization, week 0. The treatment denotes: therapeutic diphenylcyclopropenone sensitization with weekly scalp DPC. The CDR3 covers 15 residues. Deletions cut 6 bases from V and 6 bases from J, with 18 bases between. Germline V gene data show CDR1 as MDHEN and CDR2 as SYDVKM. Individual cDNA molecules had unique molecular identifiers attached to them by the library. TCRdb recomputed calls from the RACE reads with MiXCR, one row per CDR3 protein. The sample carries about 42,000 distinct CDR3 sequences, roughly 12% recorded once. V usage is TRBV28 and J usage is TRBJ2-4, with a weak D call TRBD1 (6 bases). The sample in question was whole blood, obtained in connection with sensitization to the hapten diphenylcyclopropenone (DPC). This clonotype was sampled from a woman in her thirties with alopecia areata. Some clones in this sample may be carry-over from other donors' samples. The CDR3 sequence is CASSQPQGVRNIQYF. CDR3 nucleotide sequence: TGTGCCAGCAGCCAACCACAGGGTGTCAGAAACATTCAGTACTTC.